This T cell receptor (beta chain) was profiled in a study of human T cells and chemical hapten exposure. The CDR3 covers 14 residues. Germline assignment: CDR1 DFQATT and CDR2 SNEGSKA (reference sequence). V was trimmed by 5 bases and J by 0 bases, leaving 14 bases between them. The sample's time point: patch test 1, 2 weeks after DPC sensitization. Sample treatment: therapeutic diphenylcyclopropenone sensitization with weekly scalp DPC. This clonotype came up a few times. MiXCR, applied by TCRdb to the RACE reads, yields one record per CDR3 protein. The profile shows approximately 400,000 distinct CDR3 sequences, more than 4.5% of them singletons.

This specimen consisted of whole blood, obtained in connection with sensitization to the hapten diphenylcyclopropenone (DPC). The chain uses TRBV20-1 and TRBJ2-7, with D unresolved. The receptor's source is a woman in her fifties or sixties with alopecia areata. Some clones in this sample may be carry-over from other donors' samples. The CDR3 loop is CSALLGRVSYEQYF. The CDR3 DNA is TGCAGTGCTTTACTCGGACGGGTCTCCTACGAGCAGTACTTC.